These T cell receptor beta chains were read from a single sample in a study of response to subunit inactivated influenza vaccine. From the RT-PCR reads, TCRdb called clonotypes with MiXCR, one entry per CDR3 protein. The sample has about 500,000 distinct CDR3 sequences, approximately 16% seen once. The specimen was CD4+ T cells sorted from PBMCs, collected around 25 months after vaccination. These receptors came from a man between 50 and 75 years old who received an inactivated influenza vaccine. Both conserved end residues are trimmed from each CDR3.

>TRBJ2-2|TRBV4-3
ASSLMPTGKTNTGELF
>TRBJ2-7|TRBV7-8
ASSLEHAGGEQY
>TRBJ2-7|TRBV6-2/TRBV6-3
ASSFAVGEQY
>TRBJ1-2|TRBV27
ASSPTVTYGYT
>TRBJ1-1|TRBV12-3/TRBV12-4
ASSLGIQGSEAF
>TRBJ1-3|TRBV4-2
ASSQEPQDSGNTIY
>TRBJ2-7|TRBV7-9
ASSSLAGGAYEQY
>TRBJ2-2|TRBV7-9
ASRLPGQGSNTGELF
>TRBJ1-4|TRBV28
ASSLWASNEKLF
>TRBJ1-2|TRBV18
ASSPNDIGRGYT
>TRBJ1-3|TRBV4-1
ASSQGAAHGFGNTIY
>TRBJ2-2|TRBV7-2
ASSPMGNTGELF
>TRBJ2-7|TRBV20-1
SAVRGSTYEQY
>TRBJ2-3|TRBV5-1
ASSLITADTQY
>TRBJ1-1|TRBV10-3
AIRGQGLNTEAF
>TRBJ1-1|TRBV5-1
ASSLDGTAVTEAF
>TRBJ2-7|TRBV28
ASLPSALSYEQY